Sequencing of this T cell receptor beta chain was carried out in a study of blood T cell repertoires in COVID-19. Trimming at V came to 1 base and at J to 3 bases, leaving 5 bases not matched to a gene. This CDR3 is 16 amino acids long. Per germline, CDR1 MNHEY and CDR2 SMNVEV (reference sequence). Produced via immunoSEQ multiplex PCR; TCRdb's table is partial and in-frame only. The sample records around 350,000 clones, about 88% being singletons. This TCR was recovered from a human donor in a cohort sampled during active COVID-19. Sequencing was done on a sample of peripheral blood. The chain uses TRBV27 and TRBJ2-2; 7 bases are a match to TRBD2. CDR3 DNA sequence: TGTGCCAGCAGTTTATTTGCGGGAGACGACACCGGGGAGCTGTTTTTT. This codes for CASSLFAGDDTGELFF.